The rows below give T cell receptor beta chains drawn from one sample of a study of T cell repertoires in cytomegalovirus infection. Each CDR3 protein is one row after TCRdb ran MiXCR on the reads. The repertoire holds around 280,000 distinct CDR3 sequences, with roughly 13% as singletons. The sample consisted of PBMCs. Receptors were obtained from a human donor in good health (CMV status not recorded). Some clones in this sample may be carry-over from other donors' samples. The CDR3 runs from the conserved cysteine through the conserved F or W. Size values are once, few and many counts, or a class for expanded clones, and some rows have none.

CDR3: CASSELSGTAYEQYF; V: TRBV2; size: many; J: TRBJ2-7
CDR3: CASSRRGSEQYF; V: TRBV11-3; size: -; J: TRBJ2-7
CDR3: CASSPGLAGGPLGANVLTF; V: TRBV6-2/TRBV6-3; size: many; J: TRBJ2-6
CDR3: CASSQDRGGGYEQYF; V: TRBV3-1; size: few; J: TRBJ2-7
CDR3: CASSQGLTGNYGYTF; V: TRBV4-1; size: -; J: TRBJ1-2
CDR3: CASSTRGRGSISYNEQFF; V: TRBV7-2; size: many; J: TRBJ2-1
CDR3: CASSLEGFTGELFF; V: TRBV7-2; size: medium-sized; J: TRBJ2-2
CDR3: CASSPDASGSYNEQFF; V: TRBV5-6; size: many; J: TRBJ2-1
CDR3: CASISGGTGANVLTF; V: TRBV12-3/TRBV12-4; size: few; J: TRBJ2-6
CDR3: CASSLTVSSGTYNEQFF; V: TRBV7-6; size: many; J: TRBJ2-1
CDR3: CASRQGSSAEAFF; V: TRBV5-4; size: -; J: TRBJ1-1
CDR3: CASSQEYERAPGDNEQFF; V: TRBV4-1; size: many; J: TRBJ2-1
CDR3: CATSDRTSGGQFF; V: TRBV15; size: -; J: TRBJ2-1
CDR3: CSATDRDHAYEQYF; V: TRBV20-1; size: many; J: TRBJ2-7
CDR3: CASSLASLVIESTDTQYF; V: TRBV5-4; size: few; J: TRBJ2-3
CDR3: CASSLLAGQVMNTEAFF; V: TRBV27; size: -; J: TRBJ1-1
CDR3: CASRDVSNQPQHF; V: TRBV6-2/TRBV6-3; size: few; J: TRBJ1-5